What follows are 27 T cell receptor beta chains derived from one specimen sequenced in a study of blood T cell repertoires in COVID-19. Using immunoSEQ multiplex PCR, the repertoire was profiled, and TCRdb retains in-frame clones only, with some absent. The table has about 400,000 clones, 70% to 90% seen once. Input material: PBMCs or T cells enriched from blood (not recorded which). These receptors were taken from a man aged 35 to 55 in a cohort exposed to, infected with or recovered from COVID-19 (not recorded which).

The chain has TRBV18 and TRBJ2-2; 8 positions agree with TRBD2. Unmatched junction bases numbered 4, after V lost 3 bases and J lost 1 base. Germline CDR1 and CDR2: KGHSH and LQKENI. CDR3 length: 16 residues. As DNA, the CDR3 is TGTGCCAGCTCACCCGGAACTAGCGGGAACACCGGGGAGCTGTTTTTT. Translated, it gives CASSPGTSGNTGELFF.

The chain combines TRBV2 with TRBJ1-5; TRBD1 aligns across 8 bases. V lost 4 bases to trimming and J lost 5 bases; unmatched junction nucleotides: 4. Per the germline V gene, CDR1 is SNHLY and CDR2 is FYNNEI. The CDR3 totals 14 residues. CDR3 DNA sequence: TGTGCCAGCAGTGTTGACAGGGGAGATCAGCCCCAGCATTTT. This translates into CASSVDRGDQPQHF.

The chain links TRBV5-1 to TRBJ1-2; unclear D gene. This CDR3 has 14 amino acids. Looked up from germline, CDR1 is SGHRS and CDR2 is YFSETQ. The V gene lost 2 bases and the J gene lost 8 bases, with 16 bases spanning the gap. CDR3 bases: TGCGCCAGCAGCTTAAACGGAGGGTTAATGGGCTACACCTTC. Translated: CASSLNGGLMGYTF. The full variable domain, in which reference TRBV5-1 and TRBJ1-2 provide the parts outside the CDR3, is KAGVTQTPRYLIKTRGQQVTLSCSPISGHRSVSWYQQTPGQGLQFLFEYFSETQRNKGNFPGRFSGRQFSNSRSEMNVSTLELGDSALYLCASSLNGGLMGYTFGSGTRLTVV.

The V call is TRBV7-8, the J call TRBJ2-1, with 8 bases lining up with TRBD2. Germline V gene lookup returns CDR1 SGHVS and CDR2 FQNEAQ. CDR3 length: 17 residues. J lost 4 bases, V lost 2 bases, and 10 bases had no gene match. The CDR3 bases are TGTGCCAGCAGCTTAAGAGTCCTGGTAGCGGGATACAATGAGCAGTTCTTC. Its protein product is CASSLRVLVAGYNEQFF.

The CDR3 spells CASSRPGQGGSGIGGELFF. The CDR3 DNA reads TGTGCCAGCAGCCGACCGGGACAGGGGGGAAGCGGGATCGGCGGGGAGCTGTTTTTT. V gene TRBV7-9 combines with J gene TRBJ2-2; 11 bases align to TRBD1. This CDR3 spans 19 amino acids. Germline CDR1 and CDR2: SEHNR and FQNEAQ (reference sequence). V dropped 5 bases and J dropped 7; count of bases not matched to a gene: 18.

The chain recombines TRBV21-1 with TRBJ2-7; the D call of TRBD1 is as the table states it, not checked on the DNA. TRBV21-1 is shown as a pseudogene. The CDR3 length is 14 residues. Here the CDR3 DNA reads TGTGCCAGCAGCAGGACAGGGGGCTCTTACGAGCAGTACTTC. Translation: CASSRTGGSYEQYF.

The CDR3 nucleotides read TGTGCCAGCTCACCACCGGACAGGGGGTATACCGGGGAGCTGTTTTTT. Protein: CASSPPDRGYTGELFF. The V and J genes are TRBV18 and TRBJ2-2; 10 bases are shared with TRBD1. The trim removed 0 bases at V and 5 bases at J, leaving 3 bases unmatched. CDR3 size: 16 residues. CDR1 and CDR2 from the germline V gene are KGHSH and LQKENI.

The chain joins TRBV29-1 to TRBJ2-2; TRBD2 aligns across 13 bases. The CDR3 consists of 15 residues. Germline V gene lookup returns CDR1 SQVTM and CDR2 ANQGSEA. Unmatched junction bases numbered 7, after V lost 7 bases and J lost 5 bases. Written as DNA, the CDR3 is TGCAGCGCCGGACTAGCGGGAGCGGGTACCGGGGAGCTGTTTTTT. Its translation: CSAGLAGAGTGELFF.

The rearrangement joins TRBV3-1 (or the pseudogene TRBV3-2) to TRBJ2-5; tentatively, D is TRBD1 (7 bases). The CDR3 is 15 amino acids. V lost 4 bases and J lost 5, with 17 bases in between. Germline V gene lookup returns CDR1 LGHDT and CDR2 YNNKEL (reference sequence). This chain's CDR3 is CASSRGQVEGETQYF. DNA for the CDR3: TGTGCCAGCAGCCGAGGACAGGTGGAGGGGGAGACCCAGTACTTC.

The chain joins TRBV27 to TRBJ2-1; 9 positions agree with TRBD1. The CDR3 is 13 residues long. The V and J ends lost 7 bases and 6 bases, in that order; junction bases with no gene match: 4. Germline V gene sequence: CDR1 MNHEY, CDR2 SMNVEV (reference sequence). CDR3 protein: CASTRTGANEQFF. CDR3 sequence (DNA): TGTGCCAGCACCCGGACAGGGGCCAATGAGCAGTTCTTC.

The count of this clone is one. The chain employs TRBV12-5 and TRBJ2-7; 11 bases fit TRBD1. The CDR3 has 13 amino acids. The ends lost 8 bases at V and 5 bases at J; junction bases unmatched: 5. Germline assignment: CDR1 LGHNT and CDR2 FRNRAP. The CDR3 region has the DNA TGTGCTAGTTCAATGGACAGGGGGCACGAGCAGTACTTC. Amino acids: CASSMDRGHEQYF. Supplemented by reference TRBV12-5 and TRBJ2-7, the full variable domain reads DARVTQTPRHKVTEMGQEVTMRCQPILGHNTVFWYRQTMMQGLELLAYFRNRAPLDDSGMPKDRFSAEMPDATLATLKIQPSEPRDSAVYFCASSMDRGHEQYFGPGTRLTVT.

The rearrangement uses TRBV25-1 and TRBJ1-2; 7 bases are a match to TRBD1. The CDR3 is 15 amino acids. Germline CDR1 MGHDK, CDR2 SYGVNS. Trimming cost V 4 bases and J 7 bases; bases outside gene matches: 12. The CDR3 region is CASSGILTGSGGYTF. CDR3 nucleotide sequence: TGTGCCAGCAGTGGTATACTGACAGGGTCAGGTGGCTACACCTTC.

The chain combines TRBV7-9 with TRBJ1-1; a weak D match, TRBD1 (5 bases). The germline V gene has CDR1 SEHNR and CDR2 FQNEAQ (reference sequence). V lost 2 bases and J lost 0, with 10 bases in between. The CDR3 is 15 amino acids. In nucleotides, the CDR3 is TGTGCCAGCAGCTTATTAGGGGTTATGAACACTGAAGCTTTCTTT. Amino acid sequence: CASSLLGVMNTEAFF.

This clone appeared a single time. The chain has TRBV5-1 and TRBJ2-1, with TRBD1 matching over 9 bases. The CDR3 is made up of 13 amino acids. The germline gives CDR1 SGHRS, CDR2 YFSETQ. V shed 4 bases, J shed 7 bases, and the junction held 3 bases outside the gene matches. The CDR3 coding sequence is TGCGCCAGCAGCGGGACAGGGTGGAATGAGCAGTTCTTC. Its protein product is CASSGTGWNEQFF.

As for this clone: The junction and the germline gene differ at one end; a read error may be behind it. The CDR3: CASSLVQSSEGIF. The CDR3 DNA sequence: TGTGCCAGCAGCTTAGTTCAGAGCTCCGAGGGTATCTTC. The chain employs TRBV7-8 and TRBJ2-1; D is perhaps TRBD2 (5 bases). Germline V lookup: CDR1 SGHVS, CDR2 FQNEAQ. CDR3 size: 13 residues.

The sample holds one count of this clone. Other DNA sequences in the sample encode the same CDR3. The chain employs TRBV19 and TRBJ2-7; D is undetermined. The germline CDR1 and CDR2 sequences are LNHDA and SQIVND (reference sequence). There are 14 residues in the CDR3. Trimming removed 5 bases from V and 1 base from J, with 12 bases in between. The CDR3 here is CASSATGTSYEQYF. CDR3 bases: TGTGCCAGTAGTGCGACGGGTACGTCCTACGAGCAGTACTTC.

The V call is TRBV18, the J call TRBJ1-1; tentative D call: TRBD1 (6 bases). CDR1 and CDR2 (germline): KGHSH, LQKENI. The ends were cut back, 4 bases at V and 2 bases at J, with 11 bases in the middle. This CDR3 comprises 14 residues. The CDR3: CASSRPTGNTEAFF. CDR3 DNA sequence: TGTGCCAGCTCACGGCCGACAGGAAACACTGAAGCTTTCTTT.

This chain uses TRBV18 with TRBJ1-2; D not resolved. V was pared by 4 bases and J by 0 bases, with 12 bases between. CDR3 length equals 15 residues. Germline CDR1 reads KGHSH; CDR2 reads LQKENI. The CDR3 DNA follows: TGTGCCAGCTCACGGGGAGTGGGAACTAACTATGGCTACACCTTC. Translated, it gives CASSRGVGTNYGYTF. Supplemented by reference TRBV18 and TRBJ1-2, the full variable domain reads NAGVMQNPRHLVRRRGQEARLRCSPMKGHSHVYWYRQLPEEGLKFMVYLQKENIIDESGMPKERFSAEFPKEGPSILRIQQVVRGDSAAYFCASSRGVGTNYGYTFGSGTRLTVV.

This clone has a single count. The chain combines TRBV6-2 or TRBV6-3 with TRBJ2-7, with D perhaps TRBD2 (6 bases). The CDR3 has 20 residues. The V end was cut by 6 bases, the J end by 3 bases, with 33 bases between. Germline loops: CDR1 MNHEY, CDR2 SVGEGT. The CDR3 protein is CASSFTQPARGARRDYEQYF. Written as DNA, the CDR3 is TGTGCCAGCAGCTTTACACAGCCAGCAAGAGGGGCTCGGAGGGACTACGAGCAGTACTTC.

V usage is TRBV18 and J usage is TRBJ2-7, with 9 bases lining up with TRBD1. CDR1 KGHSH and CDR2 LQKENI come from the germline V gene. V lost 6 bases to trimming and J lost 3 bases; unmatched junction nucleotides: 9. The CDR3 totals 15 residues. CDR3 in amino acids: CASSSIGTGIYEQYF. CDR3 coding DNA: TGTGCCAGCTCCTCAATCGGGACAGGGATCTACGAGCAGTACTTC. Complete variable domain (other parts from reference TRBV18 and TRBJ2-7): NAGVMQNPRHLVRRRGQEARLRCSPMKGHSHVYWYRQLPEEGLKFMVYLQKENIIDESGMPKERFSAEFPKEGPSILRIQQVVRGDSAAYFCASSSIGTGIYEQYFGPGTRLTVT.

The chain couples TRBV5-1 to TRBJ2-1, with 11 bases lining up with TRBD2. The length of the CDR3 is 16 residues. Germline V gives CDR1 SGHRS, CDR2 YFSETQ. With V trimmed by 0 bases and J by 8 bases, 7 bases remained unmatched. CDR3: CASSLGLAGLNDEQFF. Written as DNA, the CDR3 is TGCGCCAGCAGCTTGGGACTAGCGGGACTCAACGATGAGCAGTTCTTC.

The chain uses TRBV7-9 and TRBJ1-2; the D gene is possibly TRBD1 (5 bases). Trimming took off 0 bases at V and 4 bases at J, with 9 bases between the two ends. The CDR3 consists of 14 residues. CDR1 is SEHNR and CDR2 is FQNEAQ in the germline V gene (reference sequence). The CDR3 is CASSLARDSYGYTF. In DNA form, the CDR3 reads TGTGCCAGCAGCTTAGCGCGGGACTCCTATGGCTACACCTTC.

The gene calls are TRBV19 and TRBJ2-3; TRBD1 is a possible D gene (5 bases). This CDR3 comprises 15 residues. V dropped 3 bases and J dropped 2 bases, with 12 bases sitting between them. In germline, CDR1 is LNHDA, CDR2 SQIVND (reference sequence). In DNA form, the CDR3 reads TGTGCCAGTAGTATCGCTGACAGACTCACAGATACGCAGTATTTT. It encodes CASSIADRLTDTQYF.

V gene TRBV10-2 combines with J gene TRBJ2-3, with TRBD2 as a possible D gene (7 bases). V dropped 8 bases and J dropped 1 base, with 13 bases sitting between them. CDR1 is WSHSY and CDR2 is SAAADI in the germline V gene. CDR3 size: 14 residues. The chain's CDR3 is CASAGAQGTDTQYF. CDR3 coding DNA: TGCGCCAGCGCGGGGGCGCAGGGCACAGATACGCAGTATTTT.

This chain joins TRBV7-9 and TRBJ1-6; 7 bases map to TRBD1. The CDR3 has 14 amino acids. Germline CDR1 reads SEHNR; CDR2 reads FQNEAQ (reference sequence). The J segment lost 13 bases and the V segment lost 5 bases, leaving 11 bases of the junction unmatched. CDR3: CASSPQTGLDPLHF. In nucleotides, the CDR3 is TGTGCCAGCAGCCCACAGACAGGGTTGGACCCCCTCCACTTT.

The genes are TRBV3-1 (or the pseudogene TRBV3-2) and TRBJ2-3, with D perhaps TRBD2 (6 bases). Germline V gives CDR1 LGHDT, CDR2 YNNKEL (reference sequence). V was cut by 4 bases and J by 6 bases, with 14 bases left in between. This CDR3 has 14 amino acids. The CDR3 DNA is TGTGCCAGCAGCCTCGGGACTCTCCAGGATACGCAGTATTTT. Its translation is CASSLGTLQDTQYF.

The J gene is TRBJ2-5, the V gene TRBV7-9, with a weak D call TRBD1 (6 bases). CDR1 and CDR2 (germline): SEHNR, FQNEAQ (reference sequence). Trimming removed 7 bases from V and 2 bases from J, with 14 bases in between. The CDR3 is made up of 14 amino acids. The DNA of the CDR3 is TGTGCCAGCACAGGGACAAGAAAACAAGAGACCCAGTACTTC. Its protein product is CASTGTRKQETQYF.